The 19 T cell receptor beta chains below all came from one sample that was sequenced in a study of control samples from healthy donors and cancer patients. Sequenced by immunoSEQ multiplex PCR; TCRdb stores in-frame clones only, minus some. The table has approximately 89,000 clones, over 75% seen once; the top ten hold about a fifth. Sequencing was carried out using blood. These TCRs come from a man between 45 and 60 years old in good health.

The rearrangement joins TRBV6-2 or TRBV6-3 to TRBJ2-2; D is unresolved. Germline CDR1 is MNHEY and CDR2 is SVGEGT. V lost 1 base and J lost 5, with 5 bases in between. CDR3 size: 13 residues. The CDR3 nucleotides read TGTGCCAGCAGTTACTTCAAAACCGGGGAGCTGTTTTTT. It specifies CASSYFKTGELFF.

This clone was recorded only once. V gene TRBV13 combines with J gene TRBJ2-3, with a possible D match to TRBD1 (5 bases). This CDR3 is built from 17 residues. V was shortened by 6 bases and J by 0 bases, with 19 bases between the two germline ends. Germline V gives CDR1 PRHDT, CDR2 FYEKMQ (reference sequence). The CDR3 region is CASSSRRFQGSTDTQYF. In DNA form, the CDR3 reads TGTGCCAGCAGTTCCCGTAGGTTTCAGGGCAGCACAGATACGCAGTATTTT.

The chain couples TRBV9 to TRBJ2-3; D might be TRBD1 or TRBD2, each matching 5 bases. V was clipped by 4 bases and J by 3 bases, with 18 bases between them. Germline V lookup: CDR1 SGDLS, CDR2 YYNGEE. The CDR3 is made up of 16 amino acids. The CDR3 DNA follows: TGTGCCAGCAGCCCTTGGGGGACCTCAGGAACAGATACGCAGTATTTT. This codes for CASSPWGTSGTDTQYF.

The chain recombines TRBV6-5 with TRBJ1-2; TRBD1 matches 8 bases. Trimming cost V 6 bases and J 1 base; bases outside gene matches: 7. The CDR3 length is 15 residues. CDR1 is MNHEY, CDR2 SVGAGI, per germline. As DNA, the CDR3 is TGTGCCAGCAGGCCCCCAGGGGGCAATAACTATGGCTACACCTTC. This codes for CASRPPGGNNYGYTF.

This clone was observed a single time. The chain employs TRBV5-4 and TRBJ2-2; 7 bases line up with TRBD2. Germline lookup yields CDR1 SGHNT and CDR2 YYREEE (reference sequence). V was pared by 4 bases and J by 1 base, with 4 bases of the junction left unmatched. The CDR3 covers 15 residues. The CDR3: CASSPASGNTGELFF. The CDR3 coding sequence is TGTGCCAGCAGCCCGGCTAGCGGGAACACCGGGGAGCTGTTTTTT.

V and J are TRBV5-5 and TRBJ1-3; a weak D match, TRBD1 (5 bases). The CDR3 covers 17 residues. The germline gives CDR1 SGHKS, CDR2 YYEKEE (reference sequence). Trimming removed 6 bases at V and 2 bases at J, with 21 bases between. CDR3 sequence (DNA): TGTGCCAGCAAGAAACGTGGGGCAGGCGAAACTGGAAACACCATATATTTT. Translating gives CASKKRGAGETGNTIYF.

This chain joins TRBV5-1 and TRBJ1-4; D is uncertain. The CDR3 has 15 residues. Trimming left V 4 bases short and J 5 bases short, with 15 bases between. Germline CDR1 and CDR2: SGHRS and YFSETQ. The CDR3 loop reads CASSIRQSPNEKLFF. In DNA form, the CDR3 reads TGCGCCAGCAGCATCCGACAATCCCCCAATGAAAAACTGTTTTTT.

The V gene is TRBV20-1, the J gene TRBJ1-2; D gene unclear. Germline values: CDR1 DFQATT, CDR2 SNEGSKA (reference sequence). The ends were cut back, 4 bases at V and 2 bases at J, with 5 bases in the middle. The CDR3 has 11 residues. The CDR3 sequence: CSAIGNYGYTF. In nucleotides, the CDR3 is TGCAGTGCTATAGGGAACTATGGCTACACCTTC.

This chain joins TRBV7-3 and TRBJ2-5, with 10 bases aligning to TRBD2. The CDR3 contains 15 residues. V was pared by 5 bases and J by 4 bases, with 7 bases of the junction left unmatched. CDR1 SGHTA and CDR2 FQGTGA come from the germline V gene. CDR3 sequence: CASSPAGGPVETQYF. The CDR3 DNA is TGTGCCAGCAGCCCAGCGGGAGGGCCGGTAGAGACCCAGTACTTC.

This clone was found once. The V gene is TRBV27, the J gene TRBJ1-3; D is unclear. V lost 2 bases and J lost 4, with 15 bases in between. The CDR3 has 16 amino acids. Germline V CDR1 and CDR2: MNHEY, SMNVEV (reference sequence). CDR3 DNA: TGTGCCAGCAGTTTAATAGGCGGTGTCCGAGGAAACACCATATATTTT. The encoded protein is CASSLIGGVRGNTIYF.

This chain links TRBV4-2 with TRBJ2-7; 7 positions agree with TRBD2. The V gene end was trimmed by 3 bases and the J gene end by 0 bases; junction bases not matched to a gene: 8. The CDR3 has 16 amino acids. In germline, CDR1 is LGHNA, CDR2 YNFKEQ. The CDR3 nucleotides are TGTGCCAGCAGCCAGGCCCTAGCGGACCCCTCCTACGAGCAGTACTTC. This gives the protein CASSQALADPSYEQYF.

The chain employs TRBV7-9 and TRBJ2-2; D gene uncertain. This CDR3 spans 13 amino acids. Trimming cost V 2 bases and J 1 base, with 2 bases left between them. The germline CDR1 and CDR2 sequences are SEHNR and FQNEAQ (reference sequence). DNA for the CDR3: TGTGCCAGCAGCTTAAAGAACACCGGGGAGCTGTTTTTT. It yields the protein CASSLKNTGELFF.

The chain recombines TRBV19 with TRBJ2-4; D might be TRBD1 (6 bases). This CDR3 is built from 16 residues. Trimming left V 2 bases short and J 3 bases short, with 14 bases between. CDR1 is LNHDA, CDR2 SQIVND, per germline (reference sequence). The CDR3 region is CASSITGIGDKNIQYF. The CDR3 DNA reads as TGTGCCAGTAGTATAACAGGGATTGGAGACAAAAACATTCAGTACTTC.

This rearrangement joins TRBV9 to TRBJ2-5; no firm D call. The germline V and J ends were trimmed by 0 bases and 5 bases, with 8 bases remaining between them. The germline gives CDR1 SGDLS, CDR2 YYNGEE. The CDR3 has 13 amino acids. The CDR3 spells CASSVGVGETQYF. CDR3 nucleotide sequence: TGTGCCAGCAGCGTAGGGGTAGGCGAGACCCAGTACTTC.

This rearrangement joins TRBV7-3 to TRBJ1-1; 8 nucleotides align to TRBD1. The CDR3 covers 14 residues. CDR1 is SGHTA, CDR2 FQGTGA, per germline. Trimming cost V 1 base and J 6 bases; bases outside gene matches: 4. CDR3 sequence reads: CASSLNIQGAEAFF. In DNA form, the CDR3 reads TGTGCCAGCAGCTTAAATATACAGGGGGCTGAAGCTTTCTTT.

The gene calls are TRBV11-2 and TRBJ1-1; D unclear. The germline V gene has CDR1 SGHAT and CDR2 FQNNGV. The CDR3 covers 13 residues. V lost 3 bases and J 1 base, leaving 6 bases between the germline ends. CDR3 bases: TGTGCCAGCAGCTTCACCCAGAACACTGAAGCTTTCTTT. The encoded protein is CASSFTQNTEAFF. The full variable domain, in which reference TRBV11-2 and TRBJ1-1 provide the parts outside the CDR3, is EAGVAQSPRYKIIEKRQSVAFWCNPISGHATLYWYQQILGQGPKLLIQFQNNGVVDDSQLPKDRFSAERLKGVDSTLKIQPAKLEDSAVYLCASSFTQNTEAFFGQGTRLTVV.

The rearrangement links TRBV6-5 to TRBJ2-1, with D tentatively TRBD1 (5 bases). Trimming took off 7 bases at V and 0 bases at J, with 13 bases between the two ends. From germline, CDR1 is MNHEY and CDR2 SVGAGI. The CDR3 sequence is 15 residues long. CDR3 sequence (DNA): TGTGCCAGCAAAGGGGCCTTAAGCTCCTACAATGAGCAGTTCTTC. This codes for CASKGALSSYNEQFF.

The chain couples TRBV2 to TRBJ2-2, with TRBD1 as a possible D gene (5 bases). This CDR3 has 14 amino acids. Trimming cost V 6 bases and J 4 bases, with 12 bases left between them. Looked up from germline, CDR1 is SNHLY and CDR2 is FYNNEI. CDR3 protein: CASRPGSGTGELFF. As DNA, the CDR3 is TGTGCCAGCAGGCCAGGGTCGGGCACCGGGGAGCTGTTTTTT.

The V and J genes are TRBV3-1 (or the pseudogene TRBV3-2) and TRBJ2-1, with D perhaps TRBD1 or TRBD2 (5 bases each). CDR3 size: 15 residues. Trimming pared 2 bases from V and 7 bases from J, leaving 15 bases between. Per the germline V gene, CDR1 is LGHDT and CDR2 is YNNKEL (reference sequence). The CDR3 DNA is TGTGCCAGCAGCCAATCGGGACGGTTTAGGAATGAGCAGTTCTTC. This gives the protein CASSQSGRFRNEQFF.